The 21 T cell receptor beta chains presented below share a single source sample, sequenced in a study of blood T cell repertoires in COVID-19. The table came from immunoSEQ multiplex PCR; TCRdb's copy has only in-frame clones and leaves some out. The sample has more than 150,000 clones; around nine tenths are singletons. The sequenced sample consisted of peripheral blood. All receptors derive from a man aged 55 to 70 with COVID-19, enrolled during active disease.

The rearrangement joins TRBV7-3 to TRBJ1-1, with unresolved D. This CDR3 contains 14 residues. V gave up 5 bases and J gave up 1 base, with 11 bases separating them. Germline CDR1 is SGHTA and CDR2 is FQGTGA. CDR3 nucleotides: TGTGCCAGCAGCAAAGACACGCCGAACACTGAAGCTTTCTTT. Translated: CASSKDTPNTEAFF.

V and J are TRBV4-1 and TRBJ1-3; 7 bases match TRBD1. CDR3 length equals 15 residues. The germline CDR1 and CDR2 sequences are MGHRA and YSYEKL. The J segment lost 1 base and the V segment lost 2 bases, leaving 2 bases of the junction unmatched. CDR3 residues: CASSQTGASGNTIYF. CDR3 DNA: TGCGCCAGCAGCCAAACAGGGGCGTCTGGAAACACCATATATTTT.

The V call is TRBV7-9, the J call TRBJ1-6; weak D call: TRBD1 (5 bases). Trimming shortened V by 3 bases and J by 7 bases, and 13 bases separated the two germline ends. CDR1 and CDR2 (germline): SEHNR, FQNEAQ (reference sequence). This CDR3 region has 15 residues. The CDR3 sequence is CASSFGGSGNSPLHF. The CDR3 nucleotides read TGTGCCAGCAGCTTCGGGGGTTCGGGGAATTCACCCCTCCACTTT.

This clone occurred a few times. The chain recombines TRBV4-3 with TRBJ1-2; 12 bases agree with TRBD1. Germline-derived CDR1 and CDR2 are LGHNA and YSLEER. CDR3 length: 14 residues. With 4 bases clipped from V and 7 bases from J, the junction kept 4 bases outside the gene matches. CDR3 protein: CASSPGTGGFGYTF. CDR3 DNA: TGCGCCAGCAGCCCAGGGACAGGGGGCTTTGGCTACACCTTC.

V usage is TRBV24-1 and J usage is TRBJ2-5, with no clear D. Germline assignment: CDR1 KGHDR and CDR2 SFDVKD. Trimming left V 2 bases short and J 0 bases short, with 12 bases between. This CDR3 contains 16 residues. The CDR3 loop is CATSDSTPNNQETQYF. The CDR3 DNA follows: TGTGCCACCAGTGATTCCACCCCCAACAACCAAGAGACCCAGTACTTC.

The chain combines TRBV28 with TRBJ1-6, with D possibly being TRBD1 (5 bases). The germline V and J ends were trimmed by 5 bases and 7 bases, with 15 bases remaining between them. The germline CDR1 and CDR2 sequences are MDHEN and SYDVKM. The CDR3 has 15 residues. This CDR3 reads CASSPRGGNNSPLHF. The CDR3 bases are TGTGCCAGCAGTCCACGGGGGGGGAACAATTCACCCCTCCACTTT.

On this clone: Germline and junction disagree at one end, which may indicate a read error. The chain employs TRBV27 and TRBJ2-7; no reliable D call. The CDR3 consists of 8 residues. Per the germline V gene, CDR1 is MNHEY and CDR2 is SMNVEV (reference sequence). The DNA of the CDR3 is TGTGCCAGCAGTTTAGAGTCCTTC. Residues: CASSLESF.

The chain combines TRBV9 with TRBJ1-2, with TRBD1 matching over 9 bases. V gave up 4 bases and J gave up 2 bases; unmatched junction bases: 12. CDR1 and CDR2 from the germline V gene are SGDLS and YYNGEE. This CDR3 has 17 residues. The CDR3 protein is CASSPLQGARPNYGYTF. The CDR3 bases are TGTGCCAGCAGCCCGTTACAGGGGGCGCGTCCGAACTATGGCTACACCTTC.

The rearrangement links TRBV7-9 to TRBJ1-1; TRBD1 is a possible D gene (5 bases). CDR3 size: 15 residues. V was shortened by 2 bases and J by 1 base, with 11 bases between the two germline ends. Germline V CDR1 and CDR2: SEHNR, FQNEAQ (reference sequence). CDR3 DNA: TGTGCCAGCAGCTTAACTGGTCAGGGGAACACTGAAGCTTTCTTT. Protein sequence: CASSLTGQGNTEAFF.

In its sample, this clone was seen a few times. This chain uses TRBV7-9 with TRBJ2-3, with a tentative D call TRBD1 (5 bases). Trimming stripped 5 bases from V and 0 bases from J, with 9 bases between. Per the germline V gene, CDR1 is SEHNR and CDR2 is FQNEAQ (reference sequence). The length of the CDR3 is 14 residues. In nucleotides, the CDR3 is TGTGCCAGCAGCCCCCGACAGAGCACAGATACGCAGTATTTT. This sequence encodes CASSPRQSTDTQYF.

The rearrangement joins TRBV4-2 to TRBJ1-1, with 7 bases identical to TRBD1. V lost 2 bases and J lost 1; bases outside the gene matches: 13. Germline CDR1 reads LGHNA; CDR2 reads YNFKEQ. This CDR3 comprises 18 residues. As DNA, the CDR3 is TGTGCCAGCAGCCAACAAATGGGGGCCAGGGGGAGGAACACTGAAGCTTTCTTT. It is translated as CASSQQMGARGRNTEAFF.

This chain uses TRBV4-3 with TRBJ1-1; possible D gene TRBD1, 5 bases. Germline V gene sequence: CDR1 LGHNA, CDR2 YSLEER. V lost 1 base, J lost 4 bases, and 10 bases lay in between. The CDR3 contains 14 residues. The CDR3 coding sequence is TGCGCCAGCAGCCAAGTGGTGGGGGGCACTGAAGCTTTCTTT. Translation: CASSQVVGGTEAFF.

The genes are TRBV3-1 (or the pseudogene TRBV3-2) and TRBJ2-5, with 8 bases matching TRBD2. CDR3 length: 16 residues. The V gene's germline CDR1 is LGHDT and CDR2 YNNKEL (reference sequence). With 5 bases clipped from V and 1 base from J, the junction kept 9 bases outside the gene matches. The CDR3 DNA sequence: TGTGCCAGCAGCGGCGGACTAGCCTCACCCCAAGAGACCCAGTACTTC. Protein sequence: CASSGGLASPQETQYF.

The chain is built from TRBV7-8 and TRBJ1-1, with D possibly being TRBD1 (6 bases). CDR3 length equals 14 residues. The V gene lost 4 bases and the J gene lost 6 bases, with 15 bases spanning the gap. Per the germline V gene, CDR1 is SGHVS and CDR2 is FQNEAQ. The CDR3, as DNA: TGTGCCAGCAGCTCCAGACAGGTCCAACCTGAAGCTTTCTTT. Its protein is CASSSRQVQPEAFF.

V gene TRBV19 combines with J gene TRBJ2-3; 7 bases line up with TRBD1. Germline CDR1 reads LNHDA; CDR2 reads SQIVND (reference sequence). V lost 7 bases to trimming and J lost 3 bases; unmatched junction nucleotides: 4. This CDR3 has 13 residues. CDR3 nucleotide sequence: TGTGCCAGTAATTCGGGACAGACAGATACGCAGTATTTT. It translates to CASNSGQTDTQYF.

The rearrangement links TRBV19 to TRBJ2-3; D is unresolved. The CDR3 is 12 residues long. V lost 4 bases to trimming and J lost 2 bases, with 4 bases between them. From germline, CDR1 is LNHDA and CDR2 SQIVND (reference sequence). DNA of the CDR3: TGTGCCAGTAGTACCTTCACAGATACGCAGTATTTT. It codes for CASSTFTDTQYF.

There are a few counts of this clone. V gene TRBV18 combines with J gene TRBJ1-3; D is perhaps TRBD1 (6 bases). CDR1 is KGHSH, CDR2 LQKENI, per germline. V was trimmed by 3 bases and J by 0 bases, leaving 15 bases between them. This CDR3 has 17 amino acids. The CDR3 DNA reads TGTGCCAGCTCACCCCTCTTTCAGGGGCCCTCTGGAAACACCATATATTTT. The encoded protein is CASSPLFQGPSGNTIYF.

The CDR3 DNA follows: TGTGCCAGCAGCTTCAACCCGGGACAGGGCTCCTACAATGAGCAGTTCTTC. Its translation: CASSFNPGQGSYNEQFF. This rearrangement joins TRBV7-6 to TRBJ2-1; 9 nucleotides agree with TRBD1. V trimming: 3 bases; J trimming: 0 bases; junction bases outside the gene matches: 6. Germline V CDR1 and CDR2: SGHVS, FNYEAQ. CDR3 size: 17 residues.

V usage is TRBV24-1 and J usage is TRBJ2-5; 8 bases align to TRBD1. Germline CDR1 reads KGHDR; CDR2 reads SFDVKD. The CDR3 has 15 amino acids. With 3 bases clipped from V and 5 bases from J, the junction kept 7 bases outside the gene matches. The chain's CDR3 is CATSDDRGSLETQYF. The CDR3 DNA follows: TGTGCCACCAGTGATGACAGGGGTTCGCTCGAGACCCAGTACTTC.

The genes are TRBV5-1 and TRBJ1-6; perhaps TRBD1 as D (5 bases). Deletions cut 0 bases from V and 5 bases from J, with 9 bases between. Germline CDR1 reads SGHRS; CDR2 reads YFSETQ. The length of the CDR3 is 15 residues. Written as DNA, the CDR3 is TGCGCCAGCAGCTTGGGGGCAGGGAATAATTCACCCCTCCACTTT. Its translation: CASSLGAGNNSPLHF.

This chain uses TRBV27 with TRBJ2-6; TRBD2 matches 11 bases. V was pared by 5 bases and J by 2 bases, with 5 bases of the junction left unmatched. Germline V gene sequence: CDR1 MNHEY, CDR2 SMNVEV (reference sequence). This CDR3 region has 17 residues. Here the CDR3 DNA reads TGTGCCAGCAGTAAACTAGCGGGAGTCGCTGGGGCCAACGTCCTGACTTTC. This codes for CASSKLAGVAGANVLTF. Looking up the rest from reference TRBV27 and TRBJ2-6 gives the full variable domain: EAQVTQNPRYLITVTGKKLTVTCSQNMNHEYMSWYRQDPGLGLRQIYYSMNVEVTDKGDVPEGYKVSRKEKRNFPLILESPSPNQTSLYFCASSKLAGVAGANVLTFGAGSRLTVL.